This TCR beta chain was recorded in a study of identical twins. In TCRdb, the 5' RACE reads were re-called with MiXCR into one record per CDR3 protein. The table records 400,000 to 600,000 distinct CDR3 sequences, around 24% of them present only once. From germline, CDR1 is DFQATT and CDR2 SNEGSKA (reference sequence). The V end was cut by 3 bases, the J end by 4 bases, with 9 bases between. The CDR3 runs to 12 residues. The sample holds a few counts of this clonotype. A further study also used this sample, focusing on yellow fever vaccine responses in identical twins.

This rearrangement joins TRBV20-1 to TRBJ2-5; tentative D call: TRBD2 (6 bases). This TCR was sampled from a woman under 30 in good health. Input material: CD4+ T cells sorted from blood. The CDR3 sequence: CSASGGGETQYF. The DNA of the CDR3 is TGCAGTGCTAGCGGGGGAGGAGAGACCCAGTACTTC.